This T cell receptor (beta chain) was sequenced in a study of regulatory T cells in long-lasting Graves disease. Note on this clonotype: As yet, its antigen is unknown.

Germline V lookup: CDR1 LNHDA, CDR2 SQIVND (reference sequence). The CDR3 has 16 residues. The ends were cut back, 3 bases at V and 6 bases at J, with 18 bases in the middle. TCR beta libraries were built with iRepertoire HTBI primers and Arm-PCR of CDR3 regions. TCRdb independently ran MiXCR on the multiplex PCR reads; one entry per CDR3 protein. In the table there are hundreds of thousands of distinct CDR3 sequences, about 16% of which are singletons. Study findings and constraints: Clonotypes that were public and shared totalled approximately 2,800 in persistent patients versus 750 to 1,000 in new patients. Blood alone, not thyroid tissue, was studied.

Sample time point: newly diagnosed GD, antithyroid drugs for less than 3 months. Generation of the TCR library employed RNA extracted from PBMCs. The sample in question was peripheral blood mononuclear cells (PBMCs), obtained at new diagnosis, from a patient treated with antithyroid drugs. The V call is TRBV19, the J call TRBJ2-4; unclear D gene. This TCR derives from a female donor with Graves disease. CDR3 residues: CASSIPGFGRLNIQYF. In DNA form, the CDR3 reads TGTGCCAGTAGTATTCCGGGTTTCGGCAGGTTAAACATTCAGTACTTC.